These 18 T cell receptor beta chains were all obtained from the same sample, sequenced in a study of shared clonotypes between healthy human individuals. Here immunoSEQ multiplex PCR was the method, and the copy in TCRdb shows in-frame clones only, minus some. The sample yields approximately 2,000,000 clones, 85% to 95% seen once. Material for sequencing was naive CD4+ T cells from PBMCs. Documented subset: CD45RA+ positively selected. The receptors were sampled from a man younger than 35 in good health. Some clones in this sample may be carry-over from other donors' samples.

There are a few counts of this clone. The chain employs TRBV6-5 and TRBJ2-1; D is uncertain. Germline-derived CDR1 and CDR2 are MNHEY and SVGAGI. Trimming cost V 0 bases and J 9 bases, with 9 bases left between them. The CDR3 extends over 13 amino acids. CDR3 amino acids: CASSYSRGSEQFF. DNA for the CDR3: TGTGCCAGCAGTTACTCGAGAGGTAGTGAGCAGTTCTTC.

The chain couples TRBV6-5 to TRBJ1-1; D not certain. The CDR3 loop spans 14 amino acids. Germline CDR1 and CDR2: MNHEY and SVGAGI. V gave up 0 bases and J gave up 4 bases, with 9 bases separating them. CDR3 residues: CASSYSNSGTEAFF. CDR3 coding DNA: TGTGCCAGCAGTTACTCGAATTCGGGCACTGAAGCTTTCTTT.

A note on this clone: Within the sample, other DNA sequences also encode this same CDR3. The chain uses TRBV15 and TRBJ2-7; D is uncertain. This CDR3 contains 13 residues. V lost 1 base, J lost 2 bases, and 6 bases lay in between. In germline, CDR1 is LNHNV, CDR2 YYDKDF (reference sequence). The CDR3, as DNA: TGTGCCACCAGCAGAGGGGTTACCTACGAGCAGTACTTC. It is translated as CATSRGVTYEQYF.

The chain is built from TRBV7-3 and TRBJ1-2, with TRBD1 matching 7 bases. Looked up from germline, CDR1 is SGHTA and CDR2 is FQGTGA. The J segment lost 5 bases and the V segment lost 4 bases, leaving 7 bases of the junction unmatched. The CDR3 covers 14 residues. The CDR3 DNA follows: TGTGCCAGCAGCTCCGTCGACAGGGTATATGGCTACACCTTC. Protein sequence: CASSSVDRVYGYTF.

This sequence joins TRBV6-1 and TRBJ2-5; D is uncertain. This CDR3 has 17 residues. CDR1 and CDR2 (germline): MNHNS, SASEGT. The V gene lost 1 base and the J gene lost 1 base, with 16 bases spanning the gap. DNA for the CDR3: TGTGCCAGCAGTGAAGTTCGGCGCCCTAACCTCCAAGAGACCCAGTACTTC. Translated, it gives CASSEVRRPNLQETQYF.

The CDR3 region has the DNA TGCGCCAGCAGCTTAATGGGTCCCGGGGCCAACGTCCTGACTTTC. Amino acids: CASSLMGPGANVLTF. The chain recombines TRBV5-1 with TRBJ2-6; no definite D call. CDR1 is SGHRS, CDR2 YFSETQ, per germline. Trimming shortened V by 2 bases and J by 4 bases, and 10 bases separated the two germline ends. CDR3 size: 15 residues. The complete variable domain, with remaining parts taken from reference TRBV5-1 and TRBJ2-6, reads KAGVTQTPRYLIKTRGQQVTLSCSPISGHRSVSWYQQTPGQGLQFLFEYFSETQRNKGNFPGRFSGRQFSNSRSEMNVSTLELGDSALYLCASSLMGPGANVLTFGAGSRLTVL.

This chain connects TRBV6-6 to TRBJ1-3; possible D gene TRBD1, 6 bases. Trimming removed 6 bases from V and 2 bases from J, with 14 bases in between. CDR3 size: 15 residues. Germline values: CDR1 MNHNY, CDR2 SVGAGI (reference sequence). The CDR3 reads CASSLSKGAGNTIYF. As DNA, the CDR3 is TGTGCCAGCAGCCTATCAAAGGGGGCTGGAAACACCATATATTTT.

To note about this clone: Distinct nucleotide sequences in the sample also encode this CDR3. This sequence joins TRBV27 and TRBJ2-2, with D unclear. CDR3 length equals 12 residues. V lost 5 bases, J lost 1 base, and 2 bases lay in between. Germline CDR1 reads MNHEY; CDR2 reads SMNVEV (reference sequence). DNA of the CDR3: TGTGCCAGCAGTCTGAACACCGGGGAGCTGTTTTTT. Translated, it gives CASSLNTGELFF.

The V and J genes are TRBV28 and TRBJ1-4; 9 bases are shared with TRBD1. CDR3 length: 14 residues. Trimming removed 5 bases from V and 7 bases from J; junction bases left unmatched: 5. CDR1 is MDHEN, CDR2 SYDVKM, per germline. Here the CDR3 DNA reads TGTGCCAGCAGTCCCGGGACAGGGAGTGAAAAACTGTTTTTT. Translation: CASSPGTGSEKLFF.

The genes are TRBV6-1 and TRBJ1-4, with no clear D. Germline loops: CDR1 MNHNS, CDR2 SASEGT. CDR3 length: 13 amino acids. Trimming left V 5 bases short and J 7 bases short, with 11 bases between. The CDR3: CASSNRHGEKLFF. CDR3 nucleotides: TGTGCCAGCAGTAACCGACACGGTGAAAAACTGTTTTTT.

The chain has TRBV28 and TRBJ1-1, with 8 bases lining up with TRBD1. The CDR3 runs 14 residues. Looked up from germline, CDR1 is MDHEN and CDR2 is SYDVKM. Trimming at V came to 8 bases and at J to 3 bases, leaving 8 bases not matched to a gene. CDR3 region: CASLPRGLYTEAFF. The DNA of the CDR3 is TGTGCCAGCCTCCCCAGGGGGCTGTACACTGAAGCTTTCTTT.

The gene calls are TRBV7-6 and TRBJ2-1; possibly TRBD2 for D (6 bases). V dropped 1 base and J dropped 7 bases, with 14 bases sitting between them. CDR1 and CDR2 from the germline V gene are SGHVS and FNYEAQ. The CDR3 covers 15 residues. The CDR3 here is CASSLGGITKNEQFF. CDR3 DNA sequence: TGTGCCAGCAGCTTAGGCGGGATAACCAAGAATGAGCAGTTCTTC.

This chain links TRBV5-6 with TRBJ2-7, with 13 bases lining up with TRBD2. V shed 0 bases, J shed 10 bases, and the junction held 7 bases outside the gene matches. Germline V gene data show CDR1 as SGHDT and CDR2 as YYEEEE. The CDR3 spans 15 residues. The CDR3 DNA sequence: TGTGCCAGCAGCTTGGGCCCGACTAGCGGGAGGCTTCAGTACTTC. Protein sequence: CASSLGPTSGRLQYF.

The chain employs TRBV5-4 and TRBJ2-3; D is undetermined. The V end was cut by 10 bases, the J end by 0 bases, with 18 bases between. Germline CDR1 is SGHNT and CDR2 is YYREEE (reference sequence). The length of the CDR3 is 15 residues. CDR3 nucleotide sequence: TGTGCCTACTTGAATCCCGCAGCCAGCACAGATACGCAGTATTTT. Translation gives CAYLNPAASTDTQYF.

This clone was detected a few times. Other DNA sequences in this specimen translate into the identical CDR3. The V and J genes are TRBV20-1 and TRBJ1-2; no firm D call. The CDR3 is 9 residues long. Germline V gene sequence: CDR1 DFQATT, CDR2 SNEGSKA (reference sequence). V gave up 5 bases and J gave up 8 bases, with 6 bases separating them. The CDR3 DNA sequence: TGCAGTGCTGGAGGCGGCTACACCTTC. The encoded protein is CSAGGGYTF.

V and J are TRBV9 and TRBJ2-6, with unresolved D. From germline, CDR1 is SGDLS and CDR2 YYNGEE. Deletions cut 3 bases from V and 0 bases from J, with 19 bases between. The CDR3 has 19 residues. In DNA, the CDR3 is TGTGCCAGCAGCGGCGGCGTCACCCAACCCCTCTCTGGGGCCAACGTCCTGACTTTC. Protein: CASSGGVTQPLSGANVLTF.

This sequence joins TRBV2 and TRBJ1-2; D call uncertain. The ends were cut back, 8 bases at V and 5 bases at J, with 18 bases in the middle. The germline gives CDR1 SNHLY, CDR2 FYNNEI. The CDR3 sequence is 14 residues long. CDR3 protein: CASGAWGGGYGYTF. The CDR3 DNA follows: TGTGCCAGCGGTGCCTGGGGAGGTGGTTATGGCTACACCTTC.

This chain links TRBV29-1 with TRBJ2-1, with 9 bases fitting TRBD2. V dropped 8 bases and J dropped 2; count of bases not matched to a gene: 4. The CDR3 sequence is 13 residues long. The germline V gene encodes CDR1 SQVTM and CDR2 ANQGSEA. The CDR3 bases are TGCAGCTTCCGGACTAGCGCCTACAATGAGCAGTTCTTC. This sequence encodes CSFRTSAYNEQFF.